This T cell receptor (beta chain) was observed in a study of control samples from healthy donors and cancer patients. V was clipped by 1 base and J by 0 bases, with 11 bases between them. The germline V gene has CDR1 SGHTS and CDR2 YDEGEE. CDR3 length: 16 amino acids. Generated by immunoSEQ multiplex PCR, the TCRdb table keeps only in-frame clones and is missing some. Here the sample spans about 250,000 clones, more than 65% being singletons. This receptor was obtained from an older woman with lung cancer. V and J are TRBV5-8 and TRBJ1-3; D remains unclear. Sequences were obtained from PBMCs. CDR3 nucleotides: TGTGCCAGCAGCTTGAACTTAGGCAGCTCTGGAAACACCATATATTTT. Protein: CASSLNLGSSGNTIYF.